What follows are 19 T cell receptor beta chains derived from one specimen sequenced in a study of T cells in Graves' hyperthyroidism and ophthalmopathy. RNA transcripts provided the source from which TCR beta CDR3 regions were amplified. Primed by the HTBI set, a first-round RT-PCR was run on the TCR CDR3. MiXCR, applied by TCRdb to the multiplex PCR reads, yields one record per CDR3 protein. The data contain around 350,000 distinct CDR3 sequences, less than 15% of them seen just once; the ten biggest clones take up roughly 9.2%. The sequenced sample consisted of blood. Source of these receptors: a young woman with Graves' hyperthyroidism.

This clonotype was observed many times. This sequence joins TRBV7-3 and TRBJ1-1, with TRBD1 as a possible D gene (6 bases). The CDR3 consists of 15 residues. V shed 2 bases and J shed 1 base, with 11 bases lying between them. The germline gives CDR1 SGHTA, CDR2 FQGTGA. CDR3 nucleotide sequence: TGTGCCAGCAGCTTACAGGGGCCCCCGAACACTGAAGCTTTCTTT. This sequence encodes CASSLQGPPNTEAFF.

J is TRBJ2-2 and V is TRBV7-3; tentatively, D is TRBD1 (5 bases). The V and J ends lost 4 bases and 4 bases respectively, with 13 bases between them. In germline, CDR1 is SGHTA, CDR2 FQGTGA. This CDR3 is built from 15 residues. CDR3 sequence: CASSYGAPGTGELFF. The CDR3 nucleotides are TGTGCCAGCAGCTATGGGGCGCCGGGCACCGGGGAGCTGTTTTTT. Based on the CDR3 plus reference TRBV7-3 and TRBJ2-2, the full variable domain is GAGVSQTPSNKVTEKGKYVELRCDPISGHTALYWYRQSLGQGPEFLIYFQGTGAADDSGLPNDRFFAVRPEGSVSTLKIQRTERGDSAVYLCASSYGAPGTGELFFGEGSRLTVL.

This clonotype was counted a few times. The rearrangement joins TRBV19 to TRBJ1-1, with 7 bases identical to TRBD1. The V gene end was trimmed by 5 bases and the J gene end by 2 bases; junction bases not matched to a gene: 8. The CDR3 runs to 15 residues. Germline V gene lookup returns CDR1 LNHDA and CDR2 SQIVND (reference sequence). DNA for the CDR3: TGTGCCAGTAGTTGGAGGGGGCAGGGAAACACTGAAGCTTTCTTT. Translated, it gives CASSWRGQGNTEAFF.

This clonotype was found many times. The CDR3 loop reads CASSTWDIKNYGYTF. The CDR3 DNA is TGTGCCAGCAGTACGTGGGACATAAAGAACTATGGCTACACCTTC. The V call is TRBV6-1, the J call TRBJ1-2; D might be TRBD1 (6 bases). Trimming removed 5 bases at V and 2 bases at J, with 15 bases between. The CDR3 has 15 amino acids. CDR1 and CDR2 (germline): MNHNS, SASEGT.

The V gene is TRBV6-2 or TRBV6-3, the J gene TRBJ2-6; 7 nucleotides align to TRBD1. CDR1 MNHEY and CDR2 SVGEGT come from the germline V gene. The J segment lost 0 bases and the V segment lost 6 bases, leaving 2 bases of the junction unmatched. The CDR3 sequence is 15 residues long. The CDR3 DNA sequence: TGTGCCAGCAGCACAGGGGCCTCTGGGGCCAACGTCCTGACTTTC. Translated: CASSTGASGANVLTF.

This clonotype appeared many times. The chain has TRBV5-6 and TRBJ1-5; no clear D gene. The CDR3 is 13 residues long. Germline assignment: CDR1 SGHDT and CDR2 YYEEEE. V was cut by 5 bases and J by 5 bases, with 11 bases left in between. The CDR3 nucleotides are TGTGCCAGCAGTTCCTCGGACGATCAGCCCCAGCATTTT. It specifies CASSSSDDQPQHF. The variable domain in full, with the rest retrieved from reference TRBV5-6 and TRBJ1-5, is DAGVTQSPTHLIKTRGQQVTLRCSPKSGHDTVSWYQQALGQGPQFIFQYYEEEERQRGNFPDRFSGHQFPNYSSELNVNALLLGDSALYLCASSSSDDQPQHFGDGTRLSIL.

This clonotype was found many times. The chain uses TRBV7-2 and TRBJ1-5; D ambiguous. CDR3 length equals 12 residues. The V gene lost 1 base and the J gene lost 7 bases, with 5 bases spanning the gap. CDR1 is SGHTA and CDR2 is FQGNSA in the germline V gene. The CDR3, as DNA: TGTGCCAGCAGCTTAGGGAGACAGCCCCAGCATTTT. This translates into CASSLGRQPQHF.

The chain carries TRBV5-5 and TRBJ2-5, with D maybe TRBD1 (6 bases). This CDR3 is 14 amino acids long. Trimming took off 4 bases at V and 2 bases at J, with 12 bases between the two ends. CDR1 is SGHKS and CDR2 is YYEKEE in the germline V gene (reference sequence). The CDR3 region has the DNA TGTGCCAGCAGCCGGCGTGGACAGCAAGAGACCCAGTACTTC. Amino acid sequence: CASSRRGQQETQYF.

This clonotype was recorded at least ten times. The CDR3: CASSLGGHVQANVLTF. The DNA of the CDR3 is TGTGCCAGCAGCTTAGGTGGACACGTCCAGGCCAACGTCCTGACTTTC. V and J are TRBV7-9 and TRBJ2-6; D is possibly TRBD1 (5 bases). V was trimmed by 1 base and J by 6 bases, leaving 13 bases between them. In germline, CDR1 is SEHNR, CDR2 FQNEAQ (reference sequence). This CDR3 is 16 amino acids long.

The genes are TRBV20-1 and TRBJ2-5, with 8 bases matching TRBD2. This CDR3 has 13 amino acids. Germline V CDR1 and CDR2: DFQATT, SNEGSKA (reference sequence). J was trimmed by 3 bases and V by 6 bases; bases with no gene match: 6. CDR3 amino acids: CSADELAEETQYF. The CDR3 DNA reads as TGCAGTGCCGACGAACTAGCGGAAGAGACCCAGTACTTC.

Many counts were recorded for this clonotype. The chain recombines TRBV29-1 with TRBJ1-2; TRBD1 agrees at 8 bases. The CDR3 loop spans 14 amino acids. Germline V gene lookup returns CDR1 SQVTM and CDR2 ANQGSEA. J lost 4 bases, V lost 5 bases, and 9 bases had no gene match. The CDR3 region is CSVHTQGARYGYTF. CDR3 nucleotide sequence: TGCAGCGTTCATACTCAGGGGGCGCGCTATGGCTACACCTTC.

The V gene is TRBV11-2, the J gene TRBJ2-1, with 10 bases matching TRBD1. J lost 7 bases, V lost 3 bases, and 12 bases had no gene match. This CDR3 is 17 amino acids long. The germline V gene encodes CDR1 SGHAT and CDR2 FQNNGV. The CDR3 DNA sequence: TGTGCCAGCAGCTTTGACAGGGGGCTAATTACCACGAATGAGCAGTTCTTC. Translating it yields CASSFDRGLITTNEQFF. Full variable domain (remainder filled in from reference TRBV11-2 and TRBJ2-1): EAGVAQSPRYKIIEKRQSVAFWCNPISGHATLYWYQQILGQGPKLLIQFQNNGVVDDSQLPKDRFSAERLKGVDSTLKIQPAKLEDSAVYLCASSFDRGLITTNEQFFGPGTRLTVL.

This clonotype has just a few counts. The chain joins TRBV5-4 to TRBJ2-1; tentative D call: TRBD2 (6 bases). V was cut by 3 bases and J by 0 bases, with 13 bases left in between. This CDR3 spans 16 amino acids. The germline CDR1 and CDR2 sequences are SGHNT and YYREEE (reference sequence). CDR3 protein: CASSSGTLSSYNEQFF. CDR3 DNA sequence: TGTGCCAGCAGCTCAGGGACTTTAAGCTCCTACAATGAGCAGTTCTTC.

Many counts were recorded for this clonotype. The chain recombines TRBV20-1 with TRBJ2-3, with 7 bases aligning to TRBD2. The V gene's germline CDR1 is DFQATT and CDR2 SNEGSKA (reference sequence). The trim removed 1 base at V and 5 bases at J, leaving 6 bases unmatched. The CDR3 covers 14 residues. The DNA for the CDR3 is TGCAGTGCTAGAGCTAGCGGACGTTTAGATACGCAGTATTTT. This sequence encodes CSARASGRLDTQYF.

This clonotype appeared many times. The rearrangement joins TRBV9 to TRBJ1-2; D possibly corresponds to TRBD1 (5 bases). Germline assignment: CDR1 SGDLS and CDR2 YYNGEE. This CDR3 spans 14 amino acids. V lost 5 bases and J lost 7, with 18 bases in between. The CDR3 DNA is TGTGCCAGCAGTCACTCTCAGGGTCTGGCTGGCTACACCTTC. This translates into CASSHSQGLAGYTF.

This clonotype came up a few times. V is TRBV18 and J is TRBJ2-7, with TRBD1 as a possible D gene (6 bases). Germline V CDR1 and CDR2: KGHSH, LQKENI. The CDR3 is 13 residues long. The V end was cut by 4 bases, the J end by 3 bases, with 10 bases between. The CDR3 region has the DNA TGTGCCAGCTCACAGATACAGGGCTACGAGCAGTACTTC. It codes for CASSQIQGYEQYF.

The table lists this clonotype with many counts. This chain connects TRBV4-1 to TRBJ1-5; D may be TRBD1 (6 bases). The ends were cut back, 0 bases at V and 6 bases at J, with 15 bases in the middle. The germline V gene has CDR1 MGHRA and CDR2 YSYEKL. The CDR3 is 16 amino acids. CDR3 protein: CASSQDSGTSGQPQHF. CDR3 sequence (DNA): TGCGCCAGCAGCCAAGACTCGGGGACATCAGGTCAGCCCCAGCATTTT.

Ten or more counts support this clonotype. CDR3 sequence (DNA): TGTGCCAGCAGGTCACAAAATCAGCCCCAGCATTTT. This encodes CASRSQNQPQHF. The chain has TRBV28 and TRBJ1-5; D is unclear. CDR3 size: 12 residues. The germline V gene has CDR1 MDHEN and CDR2 SYDVKM. The ends were cut back, 6 bases at V and 4 bases at J, with 7 bases in the middle. Filled out from reference TRBV28 and TRBJ1-5, the complete variable domain reads DVKVTQSSRYLVKRTGEKVFLECVQDMDHENMFWYRQDPGLGLRLIYFSYDVKMKEKGDIPEGYSVSREKKERFSLILESASTNQTSMYLCASRSQNQPQHFGDGTRLSIL.

This clonotype appeared many times. J is TRBJ1-6 and V is TRBV6-1; no clear D. The CDR3 contains 18 residues. Germline V gives CDR1 MNHNS, CDR2 SASEGT. V was cut by 1 base and J by 10 bases, with 23 bases left in between. CDR3 protein: CASSEGLGRVLRGSPLHF. DNA for the CDR3: TGTGCCAGCAGTGAAGGCTTAGGGAGGGTTCTTCGTGGCTCACCCCTCCACTTT.